This is a list of T cell receptor beta chains from one sample in a study of vaccination and CD4 T cells after COVID-19. No cognate antigen is known for these TCRs. Using its own MiXCR run on the PCR reads, TCRdb lists one record per CDR3 protein. The sample lists 9,000 to 10,000 distinct CDR3 sequences; about 44% were seen once. Sequenced input: CD4+ T cells from blood, cultured in vitro. The receptors stem from a human donor in good health. The CDR3 runs from the conserved cysteine through the conserved F or W. The D gene is left open where the match is weak. Not all rows give a size; the values are once, few, many and, for expanded clones, a class.

v_call	j_call	d_call	clone_size	cdr3_nt	cdr3_aa
TRBV24-1	TRBJ2-7	TRBD1	.	TGTGCCACCAGTGATCCGCGGGACAGGGCCTACGAGCAGTGCTTC	CATSDPRDRAYEQCF
TRBV10-3	TRBJ1-1	TRBD1	.	TGTGCCGTCTCTATCGGACAGGCAAGCACTGAAGCTTTCTTT	CAVSIGQASTEAFF
TRBV11-3	TRBJ2-3	.	.	TGTGCCAGCAGTGAGGACAGTTCGACGCCGCAGTATTTT	CASSEDSSTPQYF
TRBV19	TRBJ2-3	.	.	TGTGCCAGTAGTATAAGGGCAGGGGACACAGATACGCAGTATTTT	CASSIRAGDTDTQYF
TRBV10-3	TRBJ2-1	.	.	TGTGCCATCAGTGAGTTAGGTGAGCAGTTCTTC	CAISELGEQFF
TRBV5-1	TRBJ1-5	TRBD1	few	TGCGCCAGCAGCCTGACAGGGCGGAATCAGCCCCAGCATTTT	CASSLTGRNQPQHF
TRBV12-5	TRBJ1-2	TRBD1	.	TGTGCTAGTGGGGGGGACAGGAGCACCTATGGCTACACCTTC	CASGGDRSTYGYTF
TRBV6-1	TRBJ1-5	.	.	TGTGCCAGCAGTGATTGGCAGGGGCACATCCAGCCCCAGCATTTT	CASSDWQGHIQPQHF
TRBV12-3/TRBV12-4	TRBJ2-5	TRBD2	few	TGTGCCAGCAGTCTAGCGGGGAAGGGAGAGACCCAGTACTTC	CASSLAGKGETQYF
TRBV24-1	TRBJ2-5	TRBD1	.	TGTGCCACCAGCCAGACAGGGATGGAGGAGACCCAGTACTTC	CATSQTGMEETQYF
TRBV19	TRBJ1-5	.	.	TGTGCCAGTAGTATAGGCAGGAAAGATCAGCCCCAGCATTTT	CASSIGRKDQPQHF
TRBV20-1	TRBJ2-3	TRBD2	few	TGCAGTGAGAGAAGCGGGGCGAGAGATACGCAGTATTTT	CSERSGARDTQYF
TRBV20-1	TRBJ2-3	TRBD2	few	TGCAGTGCTAGAGGTCCACAGACTAGCGGGAGTGCAGATACGCAGTATTTT	CSARGPQTSGSADTQYF
TRBV4-3	TRBJ1-5	TRBD1	.	TGCGCCAGCAGCCAAGAATGGGGACAGTACAATCAGCCCCAGCATTTT	CASSQEWGQYNQPQHF
TRBV29-1	TRBJ2-2	.	.	TGCAGCGTTGCCCCTGTTAAAACCGGGGAGCTGTTTTTT	CSVAPVKTGELFF
TRBV20-1	TRBJ2-2	.	few	TGCAGTGCTAGAGATCGGTTGAGGGGATCGAACACCGGGGAGCTGTTTTTT	CSARDRLRGSNTGELFF
TRBV27	TRBJ2-3	TRBD2	.	TGTGCCAGCAGTTTGTCCCGGCCTGTAAGCGGGGGAAGCACAGATACGCAGTATTTT	CASSLSRPVSGGSTDTQYF
TRBV6-1	TRBJ1-4	TRBD1	.	TGTGCCAGCAGTGAAATATGGGACAGGCGAACTTCTGAAAAACTGTTTTTT	CASSEIWDRRTSEKLFF
TRBV27	TRBJ1-1	.	.	TGTGCCAGCAGGGGAGTGGGAACCACTGAAGCTTTCTTT	CASRGVGTTEAFF
TRBV15	TRBJ1-2	.	few	TGTGCCACCAGCATCGGGGCGGAAGGCTACACCTTC	CATSIGAEGYTF